These T cell receptor beta chains were read from a single sample in a study of T cell repertoires in aging, cancer and after chemotherapy. TCRdb ran MiXCR on the multiplex PCR reads and lists one entry per CDR3 protein. This table holds around 1,300 distinct CDR3 sequences, under 25% found once. Source material: blood. The receptors here all came from a human donor with a solid tumor. Each CDR3 is given with its conserved first and last residue. A D gene is named only where the DNA matches it firmly. Rows may omit the clone size; those that give it use once, few, many or a size class.

size	V	D	J	DNA	CDR3
few	TRBV7-2	NA	TRBJ1-2	TGTGCCAGCAGCTTAGTCCAGTACGCTAACTATGGCTACACCTTC	CASSLVQYANYGYTF
NA	TRBV6-5	TRBD1	TRBJ2-1	TGTGCCAGCAGTTACGGGACAGGGAGAAGGGCTGAGCAGTTCTTC	CASSYGTGRRAEQFF
large	TRBV12-3/TRBV12-4	TRBD1	TRBJ1-5	TGTGCCAGCAGTACGCGGACAGGGGGACGCAATCAGCCCCAGCATTTT	CASSTRTGGRNQPQHF
few	TRBV7-2	NA	TRBJ2-1	TGTGCCAGCAGCCCACGAGGAGCGGGCTACAATGAGCAGTTCTTC	CASSPRGAGYNEQFF
few	TRBV5-1	NA	TRBJ2-3	TGCGCCAGCAGCTTGGCCGGTCCTAGCACAGATACGCAGTATTTT	CASSLAGPSTDTQYF
medium-sized	TRBV10-3	NA	TRBJ2-3	TGTGCCATCTCCGGGGGTCGGGGCGCAGATACGCAGTATTTT	CAISGGRGADTQYF
few	TRBV7-2	NA	TRBJ1-4	TGTGCCAGCAGCTTAATGGGACTAAGGGAAAAACTGTTTTTT	CASSLMGLREKLFF
NA	TRBV5-4	TRBD2	TRBJ2-5	TGTGCCAGCAGCTCGACAGCGGGGGGAGGAGAGACCCAGTACTTC	CASSSTAGGGETQYF
NA	TRBV7-2	NA	TRBJ1-2	TGTGCCAGCAGCTTAACGTCGACAGGAGAATATGGCTACACCTTC	CASSLTSTGEYGYTF
large	TRBV30	NA	TRBJ1-1	TGTGCCTCCTCGGGACATCTGAACACTGAAGCTTTCTTT	CASSGHLNTEAFF
medium-sized	TRBV27	NA	TRBJ2-1	TGTGCCAGCAACAGAGGAGACTGGGGAACACAGTTCTTC	CASNRGDWGTQFF
NA	TRBV2	TRBD1	TRBJ1-5	TGTGCCAGCAGGGGACAGGGTACGTATAGCAATAAGCCCCAGCATTTT	CASRGQGTYSNKPQHF
medium-sized	TRBV5-6	NA	TRBJ1-4	TGTGCCAGTTTACCACGGGGGGATAGTGAAAAACTGTTTTTT	CASLPRGDSEKLFF
few	TRBV4-1	NA	TRBJ2-1	TGCGCCAGCGGGTTTCCCCTAGAGGATGAGCAGTTCTTC	CASGFPLEDEQFF
NA	TRBV20-1	TRBD2	TRBJ2-3	TGCAGTGCTACCGAACTAGCGGGGGGGCGAACAGATACGCAGTATTTT	CSATELAGGRTDTQYF
large	TRBV5-4	NA	TRBJ1-2	TGTGCCAGCAGCTTGAGGGGTTATGGCTACACCTTC	CASSLRGYGYTF
medium-sized	TRBV6-1	TRBD1	TRBJ1-2	TGTGCCAGCAGACACAGGGGCTCTAACTATGGCTACACCTTC	CASRHRGSNYGYTF
medium-sized	TRBV10-3	TRBD1	TRBJ2-5	TGTGCCATCAGCGTTCCGGGACAGGGGGAGACCCAGTACTTC	CAISVPGQGETQYF
medium-sized	TRBV4-3	NA	TRBJ1-2	TGCGCCAGCAGCCAAGGGGGGGAACGTGGCTACACCTTC	CASSQGGERGYTF
NA	TRBV7-9	NA	TRBJ1-4	TGTGCCAGCAGCTTAGCATCGAGTGAAAAACTGTTTTTT	CASSLASSEKLFF
large	TRBV6-2/TRBV6-3	NA	TRBJ1-2	TGTGCCAGCAGTTACTCAGACAACTATGGCTACACCTTC	CASSYSDNYGYTF
medium-sized	TRBV6-2/TRBV6-3	NA	TRBJ1-1	TGTGCCAGCAATACATTAGAGGGTAAAACTGAAGCTTTCTTT	CASNTLEGKTEAFF
NA	TRBV6-5	TRBD1	TRBJ2-2	TGTGCCAGCGGGACAGGGAACACCGGGGAGCTGTTTTTT	CASGTGNTGELFF
NA	TRBV10-2	NA	TRBJ2-7	TGCGCCAGCAGTCGGCAGGCCTACTACGAGCAGTACTTC	CASSRQAYYEQYF
few	TRBV10-3	NA	TRBJ1-1	TGTGCCATTGGGGACGTAGCGAACACTGAAGCTTTCTTT	CAIGDVANTEAFF
medium-sized	TRBV20-1	NA	TRBJ2-5	TGCAGTGCCCCGAGGATCGGGGAGACCCAGTACTTC	CSAPRIGETQYF
NA	TRBV6-5	TRBD1	TRBJ2-2	TGTGCCAGCAGTTACGGGACAGGGAGAAACACCGGGGAGCTGTTTTTT	CASSYGTGRNTGELFF
few	TRBV7-9	NA	TRBJ2-2	TGTGCCAGCAGCTTATCTGGGGGGGGGCCCGGGGAGCTGTTTTTT	CASSLSGGGPGELFF
large	TRBV5-4	NA	TRBJ1-2	TGTGCCAGCAGCTCGACAGCACTCTATGGCTACACCTTC	CASSSTALYGYTF
medium-sized	TRBV19	NA	TRBJ2-2	TGTGCCAGTATTCCAGGGCATTGGCTTCTATACACCGGGGAGCTGTTTTTT	CASIPGHWLLYTGELFF
NA	TRBV27	TRBD1	TRBJ1-1	TGTGCCAGCCCGGGGACAGAGGCTTTCTTT	CASPGTEAFF
few	TRBV4-3	NA	TRBJ2-5	TGCGCCAGCAGCCAAGATGTACTCGCGGGGACCCAGTACTTC	CASSQDVLAGTQYF
large	TRBV30	TRBD1	TRBJ1-2	TGTGCCTGGAGGGATCCTGACAGGGGGCATGGCTACACCTTC	CAWRDPDRGHGYTF
large	TRBV30	NA	TRBJ2-3	TGTGCCTGGATTCAGGGGGGCGGCCGGGATACGCAGTATTTT	CAWIQGGGRDTQYF
large	TRBV29-1	TRBD2	TRBJ2-1	TGCAGCGTTGAAGGGGGGCGGGGGGCATACAATGAGCAGTTCTTC	CSVEGGRGAYNEQFF
few	TRBV12-3/TRBV12-4	TRBD2	TRBJ2-3	TGTGCCAGCGGAGGGACTAGCGGGGGGTTGAGAGATACGCAGTATTTT	CASGGTSGGLRDTQYF
medium-sized	TRBV20-1	NA	TRBJ2-5	TGCAGTGCTAGTCCTGACAGCCAAGAGACCCAGTACTTC	CSASPDSQETQYF
NA	TRBV5-6	NA	TRBJ2-7	TGTGCCAGCAGCTTGGGGTCAGGGGTGGGCTACGAGCAGTACTTC	CASSLGSGVGYEQYF
few	TRBV27	NA	TRBJ1-2	TGTGCCACCGGACAATTCGATGGCTACACCTTC	CATGQFDGYTF
NA	TRBV5-1	TRBD1	TRBJ2-7	TGCGCCAGCAGCTTGGTACCCACCGGGACAGGGGCGTACGAGCAGTACTTC	CASSLVPTGTGAYEQYF
medium-sized	TRBV20-1	NA	TRBJ1-4	TGCAGTGCTCCCTCGGGGGGGAATGAAAAACTGTTTTTT	CSAPSGGNEKLFF
medium-sized	TRBV27	NA	TRBJ2-6	TGTGCCAGCAGTTCTTACGAGGGGGTGGCAAGCTCTGGGGCCAACGTCCTGACTTTC	CASSSYEGVASSGANVLTF
large	TRBV29-1	NA	TRBJ2-3	TGCAGCGTTGGGGGGCTTATGGAGTATTTT	CSVGGLMEYF
medium-sized	TRBV19	NA	TRBJ1-5	TGTGCCAGTAATCAGGGTAGGAGCAATCAGCCCCAGCATTTT	CASNQGRSNQPQHF
medium-sized	TRBV6-2/TRBV6-3	NA	TRBJ2-3	TGTGCCAGCCGACGGGACCAACTCACAGATACGCAGTATTTT	CASRRDQLTDTQYF
medium-sized	TRBV6-2/TRBV6-3	TRBD1	TRBJ1-5	TGTGCCAGCAGTTACATTGGGACAGGGGATAGCAATCAGCCCCAGCATTTT	CASSYIGTGDSNQPQHF
medium-sized	TRBV20-1	TRBD1	TRBJ1-6	TGCAGTGCTAATACACCTGGACAGGGTGGAACCTATAATTCACCCCTCCACTTT	CSANTPGQGGTYNSPLHF
NA	TRBV13	NA	TRBJ2-1	TGTGTCAGCAGCTTAGCTGGGGCCTACAATGAGCAGTTCTTC	CVSSLAGAYNEQFF
medium-sized	TRBV14	TRBD1	TRBJ2-7	TGTGCCAGCAGCCAAGGGTACACGGACAGGGGGCCTGGGGAGCAGTACTTC	CASSQGYTDRGPGEQYF
medium-sized	TRBV5-1	TRBD1	TRBJ2-1	TGCGCCAGCAGCCCGGACAGGGGGCAGGTCTATGAGCAGTTCTTC	CASSPDRGQVYEQFF
medium-sized	TRBV6-6	TRBD1	TRBJ1-5	TGTGCCAGCAGTTACCCGCAAGATCGGGACAGGGGGCGGATGACCAATCAGCCCCAGCATTTT	CASSYPQDRDRGRMTNQPQHF
medium-sized	TRBV20-1	NA	TRBJ1-2	TGCAGTGCTAGGCGCCGGGAGGAAAGTGGCTACACCTTC	CSARRREESGYTF
few	TRBV21-1	NA	TRBJ2-1	TGTGCCAGCAGCAAACAGATCCAGGGACGCTACAATGAGCAGTTCTTC	CASSKQIQGRYNEQFF
medium-sized	TRBV5-6	NA	TRBJ2-1	TGTGCCAGCAGCTTCGGGGTCGGCTTGAGCTCCTACAATGAGCAGTTCTTC	CASSFGVGLSSYNEQFF